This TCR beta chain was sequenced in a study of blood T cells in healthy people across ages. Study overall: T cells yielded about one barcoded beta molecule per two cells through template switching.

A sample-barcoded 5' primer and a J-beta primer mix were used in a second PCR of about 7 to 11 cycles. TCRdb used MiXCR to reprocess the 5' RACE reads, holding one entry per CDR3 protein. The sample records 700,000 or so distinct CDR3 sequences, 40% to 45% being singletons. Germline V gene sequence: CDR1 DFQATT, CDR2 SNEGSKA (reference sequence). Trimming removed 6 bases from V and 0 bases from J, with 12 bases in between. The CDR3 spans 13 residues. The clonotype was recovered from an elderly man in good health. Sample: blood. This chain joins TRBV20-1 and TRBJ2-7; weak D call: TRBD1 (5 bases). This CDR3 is CSAPTGASYEQYF. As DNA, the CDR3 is TGCAGTGCCCCGACTGGGGCCTCCTACGAGCAGTACTTC.